This TCR beta chain was profiled in a study of naive and memory T cell subsets. Study conclusions and caveats: Naive and memory repertoire findings lacked a ground truth for validation. Possibly reflecting memory cells re-expressing CD45RA, a few larger clonotypes occurred in naive repertoires, especially CD8.

Two oligonucleotides, mixed equimolar, formed the beta constant-region primer covering TRBC1 and TRBC2. Ligated cDNA was amplified by four rounds of PCR with nested alpha and beta constant-region primers and SP2. MiXCR, applied by TCRdb to the UMI-ligation and nested PCR reads, yields one record per CDR3 protein. Among some 110,000 distinct CDR3 sequences listed, roughly 14% were seen once. The table lists this clonotype with many counts. What it recognizes is unknown. CDR3 length: 14 amino acids. V was pared by 5 bases and J by 3 bases, with 14 bases between. Germline-derived CDR1 and CDR2 are SGHVS and FQNEAQ.

V is TRBV7-8 and J is TRBJ2-7, with D perhaps matching TRBD1 (6 bases). This sequence was found in a human donor in good health. Sequences were obtained from naive CD8+ T cells from blood. The CDR3: CASSQYRDGYEQYF. CDR3 in DNA: TGTGCCAGCAGCCAATACAGGGACGGCTACGAGCAGTACTTC.